What follows are 16 T cell receptor beta chains derived from one specimen sequenced in a study of T cell responses to AZD1222 COVID-19 vaccine. Using immunoSEQ multiplex PCR, the repertoire was profiled, and TCRdb retains in-frame clones only, with some absent. The table lists around 160,000 clones, 90% to 95% of them singletons. The sequences come from peripheral blood, collected 28 days after the second AZD1222 dose. The receptors were sampled from an adult who received the AZD1222 COVID-19 vaccine.

This chain uses TRBV11-2 with TRBJ1-1; no clear D. Germline assignment: CDR1 SGHAT and CDR2 FQNNGV. The CDR3 is made up of 12 amino acids. Deletions cut 1 base from V and 10 bases from J, with 10 bases between. The CDR3: CASSLGARRAFF. The CDR3 nucleotides read TGTGCCAGCAGCTTAGGGGCCCGAAGAGCTTTCTTT.

As regards this clone: At one end the junction does not follow the germline gene, possibly because of a read error. The chain carries TRBV15 and TRBJ2-7; 7 bases fit TRBD1. The CDR3 loop spans 15 amino acids. The V gene's germline CDR1 is LNHNV and CDR2 YYDKDF (reference sequence). The CDR3 protein is CATSRGSTGSSEQYF. The CDR3 bases are TGTGCCACCAGCAGGGGGTCGACAGGGTCCTCCGAGCAGTACTTC.

The chain links TRBV28 to TRBJ1-6; D gene uncertain. CDR3 length equals 11 residues. V was cut by 3 bases and J by 9 bases, with 3 bases left in between. In germline, CDR1 is MDHEN, CDR2 SYDVKM. The CDR3 loop reads CASSLGSPLHF. CDR3 DNA: TGTGCCAGCAGTTTGGGTTCACCCCTCCACTTT.

The CDR3 protein is CASSEVYRGTDKETQYF. CDR3 bases: TGTGCCAGCAGTGAAGTTTACCGGGGGACAGATAAAGAGACCCAGTACTTC. The chain is built from TRBV2 and TRBJ2-5, with D possibly matching TRBD1 (7 bases). There are 17 residues in the CDR3. Trimming pared 1 base from V and 3 bases from J, leaving 18 bases between. Looked up from germline, CDR1 is SNHLY and CDR2 is FYNNEI.

The gene calls are TRBV9 and TRBJ1-2, with D perhaps matching TRBD1 (5 bases). CDR3 length: 13 amino acids. Per the germline V gene, CDR1 is SGDLS and CDR2 is YYNGEE. With 7 bases removed from V and 4 bases from J, the gap between germline ends came to 14 bases. CDR3 in DNA: TGTGCCAGCCGGGGACTCAGAGGCTATGGCTACACCTTC. Translation gives CASRGLRGYGYTF.

The V call is TRBV7-2, the J call TRBJ2-2, with 8 positions matching TRBD2. J gave up 6 bases and V 8 bases, and 8 bases lay outside the gene matches. The length of the CDR3 is 14 residues. The germline gives CDR1 SGHTA, CDR2 FQGNSA. CDR3 DNA: TGTGCCAGCGAAACGGGACTAGGGCCCGGGGAGCTGTTTTTT. Protein sequence: CASETGLGPGELFF.

CDR3 nucleotides: TGTGCCATCAGTGAGTCGAGAGGGGCTGCCTATGGCTACACCTTC. Translation gives CAISESRGAAYGYTF. The chain couples TRBV10-3 to TRBJ1-2, with a tentative D call TRBD1 (5 bases). The V end lost 0 bases, the J end lost 4 bases, and 12 bases lay between the germline ends. The CDR3 runs 15 residues. The V gene's germline CDR1 is ENHRY and CDR2 SYGVKD.

V and J are TRBV19 and TRBJ2-3, with D possibly TRBD1 on 6 matching bases. This CDR3 is 15 amino acids long. Germline loops: CDR1 LNHDA, CDR2 SQIVND (reference sequence). Trimming took 5 bases from V and 0 from J, leaving 12 bases between them. Here the CDR3 reads CASSRQVTSTDTQYF. The CDR3 coding sequence is TGTGCCAGTAGTCGACAGGTGACTAGCACAGATACGCAGTATTTT.

The DNA for the CDR3 is TGTGCCAGCAGCCCCGGGAGCAGCCAAGAGACCCAGTACTTC. Amino acids: CASSPGSSQETQYF. The V and J genes are TRBV11-1 and TRBJ2-5; perhaps TRBD2 as D (6 bases). In germline, CDR1 is SGHAT, CDR2 FQDESV (reference sequence). V lost 5 bases and J 1 base, leaving 11 bases between the germline ends. This CDR3 spans 14 amino acids.

Comments on this clone: At one of its ends the junction is not consistent with the germline gene, which may arise from a read error. The chain joins TRBV19 to TRBJ1-2; a weak D match, TRBD1 (6 bases). CDR1 and CDR2 (germline): LNHDA, SQIVND (reference sequence). The CDR3 is made up of 17 amino acids. CDR3 residues: CASTQKYRGQEYYSYTF. DNA of the CDR3: TGTGCCAGTACCCAAAAATATCGGGGACAAGAATACTATAGCTACACCTTC.

The V and J genes are TRBV20-1 and TRBJ1-1; D uncertain. The germline CDR1 and CDR2 sequences are DFQATT and SNEGSKA (reference sequence). Trimming shortened V by 1 base and J by 7 bases, and 7 bases separated the two germline ends. The CDR3 contains 11 residues. The CDR3 coding sequence is TGCAGTGCTAGAGCTCCAGGTGAAGCTTTCTTT. Protein: CSARAPGEAFF.

V is TRBV30 and J is TRBJ1-6; D remains ambiguous. Germline lookup yields CDR1 GTSNPN and CDR2 SVGIG (reference sequence). V lost 1 base and J 12 bases, leaving 13 bases between the germline ends. This CDR3 has 13 amino acids. CDR3 nucleotide sequence: TGTGCCTGGAGTGCCAGAGAGGTAGTACCCCTCCACTTT. This translates into CAWSAREVVPLHF.

The chain couples TRBV4-1 to TRBJ2-4; D uncertain. Germline-derived CDR1 and CDR2 are MGHRA and YSYEKL. The CDR3 is 21 amino acids. V dropped 0 bases and J dropped 0 bases, with 24 bases sitting between them. CDR3 in DNA: TGCGCCAGCAGCCAAGACATGTTCCCCCTACTAAGCAAACTAGCCAAAAACATTCAGTACTTC. Residues: CASSQDMFPLLSKLAKNIQYF.

The chain links TRBV5-1 to TRBJ1-1; D perhaps matches TRBD1 (6 bases). The V gene lost 4 bases and the J gene lost 1 base, with 14 bases spanning the gap. CDR1 SGHRS and CDR2 YFSETQ come from the germline V gene. The CDR3 is 15 residues long. The CDR3 is CASSMVGQKNTEAFF. For the CDR3, the DNA is TGCGCCAGCAGCATGGTCGGACAGAAGAACACTGAAGCTTTCTTT.

V is TRBV15 and J is TRBJ1-3; no clear D. CDR1 LNHNV and CDR2 YYDKDF come from the germline V gene (reference sequence). Trimming left V 4 bases short and J 0 bases short, with 16 bases between. The CDR3 is 17 residues long. The CDR3: CATSNDRRYFSGNTIYF. CDR3 nucleotides: TGTGCCACCAGCAACGACCGCCGGTACTTCTCTGGAAACACCATATATTTT.

The chain combines TRBV2 with TRBJ1-2; 8 nucleotides align to TRBD1. Germline V lookup: CDR1 SNHLY, CDR2 FYNNEI. Trimming at V came to 10 bases and at J to 1 base, leaving 14 bases not matched to a gene. This CDR3 is built from 16 residues. DNA of the CDR3: TGTGCCACCCCACCACGTCCGGGACAGGTTAACTATGGCTACACCTTC. Translated: CATPPRPGQVNYGYTF.